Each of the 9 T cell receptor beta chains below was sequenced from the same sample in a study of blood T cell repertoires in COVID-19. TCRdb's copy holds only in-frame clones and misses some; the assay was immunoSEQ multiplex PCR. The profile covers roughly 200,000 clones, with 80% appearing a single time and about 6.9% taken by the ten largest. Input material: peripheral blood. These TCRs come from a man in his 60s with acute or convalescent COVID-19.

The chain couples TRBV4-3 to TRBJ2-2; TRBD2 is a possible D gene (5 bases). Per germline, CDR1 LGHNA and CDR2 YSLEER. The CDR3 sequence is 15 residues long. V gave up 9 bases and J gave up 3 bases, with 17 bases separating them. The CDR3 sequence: CASRPGLVYTGELFF. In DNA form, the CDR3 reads TGCGCCAGTAGACCTGGACTGGTGTACACCGGGGAGCTGTTTTTT.

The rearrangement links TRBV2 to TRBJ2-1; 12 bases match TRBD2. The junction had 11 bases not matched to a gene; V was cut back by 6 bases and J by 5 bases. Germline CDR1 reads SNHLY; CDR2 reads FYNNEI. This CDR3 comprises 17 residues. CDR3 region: CASSELGLAGGNNEQFF. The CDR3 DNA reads TGTGCCAGCAGCGAATTGGGGCTAGCGGGAGGGAACAATGAGCAGTTCTTC.

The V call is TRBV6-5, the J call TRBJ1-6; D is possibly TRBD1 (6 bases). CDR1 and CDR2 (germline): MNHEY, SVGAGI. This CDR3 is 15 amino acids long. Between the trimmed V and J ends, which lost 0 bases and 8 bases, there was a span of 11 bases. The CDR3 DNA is TGTGCCAGCAGTTACTCGACAGGTCGGCATTCACCCCTCCACTTT. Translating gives CASSYSTGRHSPLHF.

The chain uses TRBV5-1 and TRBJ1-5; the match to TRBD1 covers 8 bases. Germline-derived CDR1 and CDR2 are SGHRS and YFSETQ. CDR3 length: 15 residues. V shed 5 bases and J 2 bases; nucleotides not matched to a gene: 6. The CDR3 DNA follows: TGCGCCAGCAGTCCCGGGACAGGACGCAATCAGCCCCAGCATTTT. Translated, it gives CASSPGTGRNQPQHF.

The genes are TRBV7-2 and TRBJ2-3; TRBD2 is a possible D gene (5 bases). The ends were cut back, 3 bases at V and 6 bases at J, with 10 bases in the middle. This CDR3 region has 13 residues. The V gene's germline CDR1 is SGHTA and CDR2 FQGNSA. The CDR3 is CASSFYRRDTQYF. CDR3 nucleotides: TGTGCCAGCAGCTTCTATAGGAGGGATACGCAGTATTTT.

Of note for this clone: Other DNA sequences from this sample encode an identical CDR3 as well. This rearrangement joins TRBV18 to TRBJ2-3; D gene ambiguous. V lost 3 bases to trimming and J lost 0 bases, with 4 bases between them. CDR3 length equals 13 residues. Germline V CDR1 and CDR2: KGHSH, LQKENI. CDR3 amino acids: CASSPPSTDTQYF. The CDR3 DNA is TGTGCCAGCTCACCCCCAAGCACAGATACGCAGTATTTT. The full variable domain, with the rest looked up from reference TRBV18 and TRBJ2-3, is NAGVMQNPRHLVRRRGQEARLRCSPMKGHSHVYWYRQLPEEGLKFMVYLQKENIIDESGMPKERFSAEFPKEGPSILRIQQVVRGDSAAYFCASSPPSTDTQYFGPGTRLTVL.

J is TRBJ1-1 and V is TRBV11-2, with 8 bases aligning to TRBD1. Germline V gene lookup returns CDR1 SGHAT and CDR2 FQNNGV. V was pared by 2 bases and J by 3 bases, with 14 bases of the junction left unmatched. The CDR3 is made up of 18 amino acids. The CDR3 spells CASSLTRRTGTWDTEAFF. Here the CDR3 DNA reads TGTGCCAGCAGCTTAACTCGACGGACAGGGACATGGGACACTGAAGCTTTCTTT.

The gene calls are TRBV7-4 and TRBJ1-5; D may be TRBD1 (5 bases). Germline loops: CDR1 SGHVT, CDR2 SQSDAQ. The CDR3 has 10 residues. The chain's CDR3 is CGQGPQPQHF. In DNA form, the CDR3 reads TGTGGGCAGGGTCCCCAGCCCCAGCATTTT.

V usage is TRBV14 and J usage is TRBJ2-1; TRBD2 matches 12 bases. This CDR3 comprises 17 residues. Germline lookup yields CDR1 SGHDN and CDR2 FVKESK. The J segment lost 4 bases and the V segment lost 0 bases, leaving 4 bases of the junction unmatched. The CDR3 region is CASSQDRGTSGYNEQFF. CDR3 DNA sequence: TGTGCCAGCAGCCAAGATAGGGGGACTAGCGGGTACAATGAGCAGTTCTTC.